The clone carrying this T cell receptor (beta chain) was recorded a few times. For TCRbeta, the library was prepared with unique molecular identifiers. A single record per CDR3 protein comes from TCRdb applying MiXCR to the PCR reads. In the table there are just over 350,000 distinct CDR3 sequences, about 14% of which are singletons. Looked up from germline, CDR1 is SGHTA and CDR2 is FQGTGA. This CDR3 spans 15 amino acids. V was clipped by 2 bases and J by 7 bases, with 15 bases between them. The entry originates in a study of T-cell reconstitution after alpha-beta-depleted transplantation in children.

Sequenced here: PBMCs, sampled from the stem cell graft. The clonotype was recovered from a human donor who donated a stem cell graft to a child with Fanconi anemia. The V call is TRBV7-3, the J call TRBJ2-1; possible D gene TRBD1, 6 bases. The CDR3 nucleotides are TGTGCCAGCAGCTTACAGGGACAAGTCTGGAATGAGCAGTTCTTC. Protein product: CASSLQGQVWNEQFF.